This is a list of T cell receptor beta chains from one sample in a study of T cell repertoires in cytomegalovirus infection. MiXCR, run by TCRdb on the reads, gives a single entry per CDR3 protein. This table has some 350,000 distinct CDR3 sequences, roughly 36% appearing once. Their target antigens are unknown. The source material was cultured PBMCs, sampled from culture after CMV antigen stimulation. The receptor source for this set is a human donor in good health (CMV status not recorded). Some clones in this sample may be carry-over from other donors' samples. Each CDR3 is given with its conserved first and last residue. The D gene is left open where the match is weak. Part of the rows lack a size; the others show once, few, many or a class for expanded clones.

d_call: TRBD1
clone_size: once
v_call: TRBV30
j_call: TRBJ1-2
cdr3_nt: TGTGCCTGGAGGACACCCGACAGGGGAGGGGGCTACACCTTC
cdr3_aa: CAWRTPDRGGGYTF

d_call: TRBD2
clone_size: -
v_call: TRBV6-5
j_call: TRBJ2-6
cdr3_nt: TGTGCCAGCTCTAAAGGTACTAGCGGGATTTCTGGGGCCAACGTCCTGACTTTC
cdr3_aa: CASSKGTSGISGANVLTF

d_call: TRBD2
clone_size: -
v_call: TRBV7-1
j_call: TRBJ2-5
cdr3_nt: TGTGCCAGCAGCCCTCGTTCGGGGGGGTGGAAAGAGACCCAGTACTTC
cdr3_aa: CASSPRSGGWKETQYF

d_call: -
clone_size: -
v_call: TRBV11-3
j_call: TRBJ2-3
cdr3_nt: TGTGCCAGCAGCTTAGACCCCCTTCTTCCCACAGATACGCAGTATTTT
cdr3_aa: CASSLDPLLPTDTQYF

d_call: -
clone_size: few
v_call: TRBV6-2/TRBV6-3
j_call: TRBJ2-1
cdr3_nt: TGTGCCAGCAGCCGCATCTTGCGTGATGAGCAGTTCTTC
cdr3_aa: CASSRILRDEQFF

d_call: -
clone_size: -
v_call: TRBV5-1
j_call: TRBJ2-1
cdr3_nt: TGCGCCAGCAGCCTGGGACTCCCACCTGACAATGAGCAGTTCTTC
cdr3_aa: CASSLGLPPDNEQFF

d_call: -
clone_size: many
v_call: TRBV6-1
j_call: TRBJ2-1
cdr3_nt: TGTGCCAGCAGTCAGTGGACGGTGAGTGCGCCCTACAATGAGCAGTTCTTC
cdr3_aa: CASSQWTVSAPYNEQFF

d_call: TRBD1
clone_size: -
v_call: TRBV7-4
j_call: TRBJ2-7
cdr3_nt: TGTGCCAGCAGCTTAGTCGGGACAGGGGCCTACGAGCAGTACTTC
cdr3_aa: CASSLVGTGAYEQYF

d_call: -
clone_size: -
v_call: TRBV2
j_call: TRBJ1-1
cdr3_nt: TGTGCCAGCAGTGAGTCGGGGCGTGAAGCTTTCTTT
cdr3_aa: CASSESGREAFF

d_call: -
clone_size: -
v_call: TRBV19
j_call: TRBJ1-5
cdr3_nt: TGTGCCAGTAGTATAGGTCCCGGACGAAGGCTTCAGCCCCAGCATTTT
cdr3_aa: CASSIGPGRRLQPQHF

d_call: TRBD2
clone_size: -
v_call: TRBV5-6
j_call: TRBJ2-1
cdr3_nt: TGTGCCAGCAGCTCGACTAGCGGGAGGTCTCATAGCTCCTACAATGAGCAGTTCTTC
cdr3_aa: CASSSTSGRSHSSYNEQFF